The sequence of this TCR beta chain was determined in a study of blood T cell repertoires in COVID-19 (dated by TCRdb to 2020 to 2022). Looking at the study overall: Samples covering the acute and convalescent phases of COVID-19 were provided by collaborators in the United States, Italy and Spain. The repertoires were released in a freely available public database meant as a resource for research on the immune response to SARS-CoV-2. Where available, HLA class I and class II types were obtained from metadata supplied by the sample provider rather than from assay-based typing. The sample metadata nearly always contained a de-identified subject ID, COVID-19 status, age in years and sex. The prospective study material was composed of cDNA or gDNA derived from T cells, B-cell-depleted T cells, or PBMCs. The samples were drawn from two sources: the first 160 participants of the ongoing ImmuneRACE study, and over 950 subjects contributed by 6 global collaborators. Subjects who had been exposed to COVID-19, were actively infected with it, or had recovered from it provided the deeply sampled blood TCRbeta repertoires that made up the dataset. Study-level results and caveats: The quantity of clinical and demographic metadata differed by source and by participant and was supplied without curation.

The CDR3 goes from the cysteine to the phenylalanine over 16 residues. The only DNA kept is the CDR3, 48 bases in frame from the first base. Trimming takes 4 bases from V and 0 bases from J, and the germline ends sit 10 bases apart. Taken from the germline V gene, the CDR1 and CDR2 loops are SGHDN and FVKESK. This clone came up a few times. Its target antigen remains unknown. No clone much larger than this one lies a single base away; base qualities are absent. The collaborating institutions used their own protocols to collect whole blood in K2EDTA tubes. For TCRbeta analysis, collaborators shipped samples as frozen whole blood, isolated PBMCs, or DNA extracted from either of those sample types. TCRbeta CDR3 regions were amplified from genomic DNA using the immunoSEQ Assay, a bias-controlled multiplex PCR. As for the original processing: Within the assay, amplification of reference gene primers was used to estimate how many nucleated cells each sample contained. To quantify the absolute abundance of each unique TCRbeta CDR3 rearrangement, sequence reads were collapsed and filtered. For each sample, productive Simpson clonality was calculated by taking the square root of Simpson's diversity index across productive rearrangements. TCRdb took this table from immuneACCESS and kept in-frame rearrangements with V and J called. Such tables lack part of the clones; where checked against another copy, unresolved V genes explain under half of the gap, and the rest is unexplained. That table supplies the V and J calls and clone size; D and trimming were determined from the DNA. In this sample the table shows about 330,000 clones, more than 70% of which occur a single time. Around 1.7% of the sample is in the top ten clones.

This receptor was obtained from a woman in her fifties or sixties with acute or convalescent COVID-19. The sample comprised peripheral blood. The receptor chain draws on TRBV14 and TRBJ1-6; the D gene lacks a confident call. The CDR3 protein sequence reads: CASSLIASSYNSPLHF. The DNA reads TGTGCCAGCAGCCTTATCGCGAGCTCCTATAATTCACCCCTCCACTTT.